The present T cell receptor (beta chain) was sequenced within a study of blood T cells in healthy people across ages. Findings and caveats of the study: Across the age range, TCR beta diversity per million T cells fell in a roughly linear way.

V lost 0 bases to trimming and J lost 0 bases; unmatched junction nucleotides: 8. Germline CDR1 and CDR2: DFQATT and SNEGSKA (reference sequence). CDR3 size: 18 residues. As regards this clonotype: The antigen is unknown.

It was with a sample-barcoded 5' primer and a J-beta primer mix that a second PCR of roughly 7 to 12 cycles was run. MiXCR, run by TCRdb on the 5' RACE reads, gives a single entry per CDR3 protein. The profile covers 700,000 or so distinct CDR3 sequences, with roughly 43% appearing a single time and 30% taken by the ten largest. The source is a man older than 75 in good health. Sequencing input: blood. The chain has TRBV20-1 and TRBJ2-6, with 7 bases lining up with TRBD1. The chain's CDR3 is CSARDLGGGNSGANVLTF. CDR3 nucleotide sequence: TGCAGTGCTAGAGATCTAGGGGGCGGTAACTCTGGGGCCAACGTCCTGACTTTC.